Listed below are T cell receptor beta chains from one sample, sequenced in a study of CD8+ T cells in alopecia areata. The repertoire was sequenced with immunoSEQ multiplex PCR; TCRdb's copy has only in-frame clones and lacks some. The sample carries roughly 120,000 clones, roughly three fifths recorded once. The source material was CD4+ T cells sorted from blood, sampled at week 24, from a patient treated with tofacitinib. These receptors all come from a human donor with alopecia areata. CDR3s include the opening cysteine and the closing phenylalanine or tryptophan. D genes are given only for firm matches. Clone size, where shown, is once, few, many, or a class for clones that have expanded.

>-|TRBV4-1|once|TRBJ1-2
TGCGCCAGCAGCCACGACCGGGCAGAGTTGTATGGCTACACCTTC
CASSHDRAELYGYTF
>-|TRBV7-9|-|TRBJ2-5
TGTGCCAGCAGCTTAGGCGACACCGTGAGGGAGACCCAGTACTTC
CASSLGDTVRETQYF
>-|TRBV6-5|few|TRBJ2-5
TGTGCCAGCATCGACGTGGGGGGAGCAGAGACCCAGTACTTC
CASIDVGGAETQYF
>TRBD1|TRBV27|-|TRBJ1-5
TGTGCCAGCAGGAGGGGGCTGCCCAATCAGCCCCAGCATTTT
CASRRGLPNQPQHF
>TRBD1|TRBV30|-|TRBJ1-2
TGTGCCGGAAGCACAGGGGAGAGCTATGGCTACACCTTC
CAGSTGESYGYTF
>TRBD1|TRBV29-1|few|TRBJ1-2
TGCAGCGGATCCGGGACAGGGGGTTCGGGCTACACCTTC
CSGSGTGGSGYTF
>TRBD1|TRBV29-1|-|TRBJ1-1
TGCAGCGTTAGGTGGACAGGGGACACTGAAGCTTTCTTT
CSVRWTGDTEAFF
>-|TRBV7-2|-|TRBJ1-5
TGTGCCAGCAGCCCCGGCGGGCTCAATCAGCCCCAGCATTTT
CASSPGGLNQPQHF
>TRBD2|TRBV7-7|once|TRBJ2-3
TGTGCTAGCAGCTTAGCGGGGGGGCCGACAGATACGCAGTATTTT
CASSLAGGPTDTQYF
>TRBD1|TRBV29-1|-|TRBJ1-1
TGCAGCGTATTTCCAGGGGGGACTTTGAACACTGAAGCTTTCTTT
CSVFPGGTLNTEAFF
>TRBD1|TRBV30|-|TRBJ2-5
TGTGCCGGGATACCCCGGGACAGGGGGCTCGGCGAGACCCAGTACTTC
CAGIPRDRGLGETQYF
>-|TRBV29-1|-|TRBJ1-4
TGCAGCGCTAAGCTACAGGGCTATAATGAAAAACTGTTTTTT
CSAKLQGYNEKLFF
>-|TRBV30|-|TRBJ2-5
TGTGCCTGGAGGGGGCCAGGGCGGTCCATCGAGACCCAGTACTTC
CAWRGPGRSIETQYF
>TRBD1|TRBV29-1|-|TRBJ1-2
TGCAGCGGGGACAGGGGAGATGATGGCTACACCTTC
CSGDRGDDGYTF
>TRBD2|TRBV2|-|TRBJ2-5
TGTGCCAGCAGTGAACTAGCGGAAGAGACCCAGTACTTC
CASSELAEETQYF
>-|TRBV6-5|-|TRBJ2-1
TGTGCCAGCAGTTCCGACACCATCAATGAGCAGTTCTTC
CASSSDTINEQFF